What follows describes a single T cell receptor beta chain. Its antigen is currently unknown. This table comes from immunoSEQ multiplex PCR, and its TCRdb copy is limited to in-frame clones, with some not included. This sample carries 300,000 to 500,000 clones, approximately 91% of them seen once, and the ten largest clones take approximately 3.7%. Noted treatment: over 15 received Ad26.COV2.S at low or high dose, single or two shots; about 5 received placebo; per-sample allocation not given. Samples were taken on day 63 after the first vaccine or placebo injection. Vaccine was an Ad26 vector expressing Wuhan-strain SARS-CoV-2 spike. The data stem from a study of Ad26.COV2.S vaccination and SARS-CoV-2 variants. Broader study findings: After vaccination, substantial breadth of spike-specific CD8+ and CD4+ responses was reported.

This sequence was found in a person between 18 and 59 years old who received the Ad26.COV2.S COVID-19 vaccine or a placebo. The sample here was peripheral blood, taken in a trial of Ad26.COV2.S vaccine versus placebo.

The DNA of the CDR3 is TGTGCCAGCAGTTTATCCGGTGGCAGGGGGCGCGGCGGGGAGCTGTTTTTT. This gives the protein CASSLSGGRGRGGELFF. V usage is TRBV27 and J usage is TRBJ2-2; TRBD1 agrees at 8 bases. This CDR3 is 17 amino acids long. Germline CDR1 reads MNHEY; CDR2 reads SMNVEV (reference sequence). J gave up 7 bases and V 0 bases, and 10 bases lay outside the gene matches.